The 10 T cell receptor beta chains reported below all come from one sample, sequenced in a study of CD4 T cell repertoires in COVID-19. Repertoires were generated with immunoSEQ multiplex PCR, while TCRdb's copy carries only in-frame clones and drops some. The table includes some 80,000 clones, about 80% detected once. Sequences were derived from CD4+ T cells from peripheral blood, sampled after recovery from COVID-19. The receptors shown here come from a human donor who had COVID-19.

This clone appeared once. The CDR3 region is CAINSGDSGNTIYF. The CDR3 DNA sequence: TGTGCCATCAACTCCGGGGACTCTGGAAACACCATATATTTT. This chain links TRBV10-3 with TRBJ1-3, with D unclear. Trimming took off 7 bases at V and 0 bases at J, with 10 bases between the two ends. Germline CDR1 reads ENHRY; CDR2 reads SYGVKD. The CDR3 contains 14 residues.

The V and J genes are TRBV9 and TRBJ2-3; maybe TRBD2 (7 bases). The V end was cut by 0 bases, the J end by 6 bases, with 20 bases between. The CDR3 contains 17 residues. CDR1 and CDR2 from the germline V gene are SGDLS and YYNGEE. DNA for the CDR3: TGTGCCAGCAGCGTAGCTCCTGTGGCAGGGAGGGGGGATACGCAGTATTTT. This sequence encodes CASSVAPVAGRGDTQYF.

The V gene is TRBV7-9, the J gene TRBJ1-4; 7 bases are a match to TRBD1. In germline, CDR1 is SEHNR, CDR2 FQNEAQ (reference sequence). V shed 5 bases and J 4 bases; nucleotides not matched to a gene: 7. The CDR3 sequence is 15 residues long. The CDR3 loop is CASSLGQAINEKLFF. CDR3 in DNA: TGTGCCAGCAGCCTCGGACAGGCGATTAATGAAAAACTGTTTTTT.

The V and J genes are TRBV10-2 and TRBJ2-3; D unclear. Germline CDR1 and CDR2: WSHSY and SAAADI. The ends were cut back, 5 bases at V and 4 bases at J, with 10 bases in the middle. The CDR3 is 13 amino acids. Here the CDR3 reads CASSIGFPDTQYF. DNA of the CDR3: TGCGCCAGCAGTATAGGATTCCCAGATACGCAGTATTTT.

The chain joins TRBV24-1 to TRBJ2-6; no definite D call. From germline, CDR1 is KGHDR and CDR2 SFDVKD. Trimming stripped 3 bases from V and 2 bases from J, with 4 bases between. This CDR3 comprises 14 residues. CDR3 residues: CATSDPTGANVLTF. For the CDR3, the DNA is TGTGCCACCAGTGATCCCACTGGGGCCAACGTCCTGACTTTC.

The chain recombines TRBV29-1 with TRBJ2-7, with D perhaps TRBD2 (5 bases). Germline CDR1 and CDR2: SQVTM and ANQGSEA. This CDR3 contains 16 residues. Trimming pared 5 bases from V and 3 bases from J, leaving 23 bases between. In nucleotides, the CDR3 is TGCAGCGTTCCTTCGGTGGGATCGGGATACTACTACGAGCAGTACTTC. This encodes CSVPSVGSGYYYEQYF.

This chain connects TRBV6-1 to TRBJ1-4, with D hard to call. The CDR3 sequence is 17 residues long. Germline V gene data show CDR1 as MNHNS and CDR2 as SASEGT. The V end lost 0 bases, the J end lost 3 bases, and 14 bases lay between the germline ends. As DNA, the CDR3 is TGTGCCAGCAGTGAAGCCGGAGGGATGGCAGCTAATGAAAAACTGTTTTTT. Translating gives CASSEAGGMAANEKLFF.

This clone was observed a few times. The J gene is TRBJ2-7, the V gene TRBV10-3; D remains unclear. The V gene lost 0 bases and the J gene lost 1 base, with 7 bases spanning the gap. CDR1 is ENHRY and CDR2 is SYGVKD in the germline V gene. The CDR3 is 14 amino acids. CDR3 DNA sequence: TGTGCCATCAGTGAGTCGAGCGATTCCTACGAGCAGTACTTC. Translated: CAISESSDSYEQYF.

V and J are TRBV27 and TRBJ2-2; the match to TRBD2 covers 7 bases. The CDR3 covers 15 residues. Unmatched junction bases numbered 4, after V lost 5 bases and J lost 1 base. The germline V gene encodes CDR1 MNHEY and CDR2 SMNVEV (reference sequence). CDR3 sequence: CASSTLARNTGELFF. The DNA for the CDR3 is TGTGCCAGCAGTACACTAGCGAGGAACACCGGGGAGCTGTTTTTT.

This chain uses TRBV6-6 with TRBJ2-7; 9 nucleotides line up with TRBD1. V trimming: 7 bases; J trimming: 1 base; junction bases outside the gene matches: 11. CDR3 size: 16 residues. CDR1 and CDR2 (germline): MNHNY, SVGAGI (reference sequence). CDR3 nucleotide sequence: TGTGCCAGCACCGTAACCCGGACAGGGGCGTCCTACGAGCAGTACTTC. Its translation is CASTVTRTGASYEQYF.